This TCR beta chain derives from a study of T-cell reconstitution after alpha-beta-depleted transplantation in children. Trimming shortened V by 7 bases and J by 5 bases, and 13 bases separated the two germline ends. The CDR3 spans 13 residues. The germline CDR1 and CDR2 sequences are KGHDR and SFDVKD. Preparation of the TCRbeta library was carried out with unique molecular identifiers. MiXCR, run by TCRdb on the PCR reads, gives a single entry per CDR3 protein. The sample records fewer than 700,000 distinct CDR3 sequences, 10% to 15% being singletons. The source material was PBMCs, mostly from graft donor cells, sampled 360 days after TCRalphabeta/CD19-depleted stem cell transplant. The TCR originated in a male patient aged 5 to 17 who had a stem cell transplant for acute myeloid leukemia, so the T cells may come from the graft donor. This chain uses TRBV24-1 with TRBJ2-5; either TRBD1 or TRBD2 may fit D (6 bases each). CDR3 protein: CATSRGPEETQYF. The CDR3 DNA reads TGTGCCACCAGCCGGGGGCCGGAGGAGACCCAGTACTTC.